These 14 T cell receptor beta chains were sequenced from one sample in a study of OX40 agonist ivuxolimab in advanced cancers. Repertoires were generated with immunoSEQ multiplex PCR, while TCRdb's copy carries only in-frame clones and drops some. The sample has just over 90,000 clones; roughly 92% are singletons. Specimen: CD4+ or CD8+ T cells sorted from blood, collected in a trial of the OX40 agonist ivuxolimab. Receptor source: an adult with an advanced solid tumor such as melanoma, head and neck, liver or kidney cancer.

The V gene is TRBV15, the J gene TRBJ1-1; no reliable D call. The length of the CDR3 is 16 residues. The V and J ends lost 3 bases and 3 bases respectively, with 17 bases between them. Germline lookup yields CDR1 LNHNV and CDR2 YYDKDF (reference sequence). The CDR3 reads CATSRPPSGGDTEAFF. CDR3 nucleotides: TGTGCCACCAGCAGGCCCCCGTCGGGCGGGGACACTGAAGCTTTCTTT.

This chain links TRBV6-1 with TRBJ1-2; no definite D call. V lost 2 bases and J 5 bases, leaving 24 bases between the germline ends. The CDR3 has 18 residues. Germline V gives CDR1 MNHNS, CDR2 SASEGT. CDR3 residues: CASSERWQVLTSEYGYTF. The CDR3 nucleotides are TGTGCCAGCAGTGAACGGTGGCAGGTCCTCACCTCGGAATATGGCTACACCTTC.

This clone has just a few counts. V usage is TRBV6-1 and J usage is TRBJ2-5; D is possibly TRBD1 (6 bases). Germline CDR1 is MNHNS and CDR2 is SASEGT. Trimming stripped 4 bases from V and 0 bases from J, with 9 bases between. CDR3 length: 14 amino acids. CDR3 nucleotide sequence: TGTGCCAGCAGTGTCGGACAGTACCAAGAGACCCAGTACTTC. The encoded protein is CASSVGQYQETQYF.

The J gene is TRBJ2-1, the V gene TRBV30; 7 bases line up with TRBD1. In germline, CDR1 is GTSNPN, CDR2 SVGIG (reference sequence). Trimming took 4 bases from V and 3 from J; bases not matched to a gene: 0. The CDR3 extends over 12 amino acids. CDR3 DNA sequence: TGTGCCTGGACAGGGGGCTACAATGAGCAGTTCTTC. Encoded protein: CAWTGGYNEQFF.

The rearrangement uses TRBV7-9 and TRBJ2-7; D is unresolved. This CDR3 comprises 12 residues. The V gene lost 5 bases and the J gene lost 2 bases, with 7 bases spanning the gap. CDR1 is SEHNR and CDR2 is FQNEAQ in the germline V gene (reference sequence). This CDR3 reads CASSPNTYEQYF. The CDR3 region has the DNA TGTGCCAGCAGCCCCAACACCTACGAGCAGTACTTC.

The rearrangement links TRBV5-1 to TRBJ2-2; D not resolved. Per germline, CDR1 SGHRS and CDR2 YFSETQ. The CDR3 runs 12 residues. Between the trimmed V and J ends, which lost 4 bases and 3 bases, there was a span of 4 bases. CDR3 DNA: TGCGCCAGCAGCCCGGACACCGGGGAGCTGTTTTTT. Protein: CASSPDTGELFF.

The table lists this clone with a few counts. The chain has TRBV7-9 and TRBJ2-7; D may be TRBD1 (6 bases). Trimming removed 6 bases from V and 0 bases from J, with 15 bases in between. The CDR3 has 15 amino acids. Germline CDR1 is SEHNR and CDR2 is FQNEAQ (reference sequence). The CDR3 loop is CASRAPGDLSYEQYF. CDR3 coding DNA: TGTGCCAGCAGAGCCCCAGGGGACCTCTCCTACGAGCAGTACTTC.

CDR3 in DNA: TGTGCCACCAGCAGAGATCGCAGCGGGGGGCAAGAGACCCAGTACTTC. Protein sequence: CATSRDRSGGQETQYF. This chain uses TRBV15 with TRBJ2-5, with TRBD2 matching 9 bases. This CDR3 is built from 16 residues. Germline trimming cut 0 bases from V and 2 bases from J; bases unmatched to any gene: 4. Germline V gene sequence: CDR1 LNHNV, CDR2 YYDKDF (reference sequence).

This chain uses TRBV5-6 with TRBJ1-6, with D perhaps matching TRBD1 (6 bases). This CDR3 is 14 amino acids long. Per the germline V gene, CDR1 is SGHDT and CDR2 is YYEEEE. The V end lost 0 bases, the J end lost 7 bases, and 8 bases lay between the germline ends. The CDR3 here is CASSLGGPNSPLHF. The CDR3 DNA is TGTGCCAGCAGCTTGGGGGGGCCCAATTCACCCCTCCACTTT.

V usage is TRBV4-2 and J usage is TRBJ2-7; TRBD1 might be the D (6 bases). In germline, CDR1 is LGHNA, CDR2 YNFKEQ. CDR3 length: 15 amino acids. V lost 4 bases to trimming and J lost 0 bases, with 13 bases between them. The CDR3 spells CASSLRGLGSYEQYF. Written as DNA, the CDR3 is TGTGCCAGCAGCCTCAGGGGTTTAGGCTCCTACGAGCAGTACTTC.

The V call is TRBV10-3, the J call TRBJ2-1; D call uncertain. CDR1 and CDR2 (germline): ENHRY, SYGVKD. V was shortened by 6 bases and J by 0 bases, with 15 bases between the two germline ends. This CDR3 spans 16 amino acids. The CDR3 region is CAISETDESSYNEQFF. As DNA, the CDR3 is TGTGCCATCAGCGAAACCGATGAAAGCTCCTACAATGAGCAGTTCTTC.

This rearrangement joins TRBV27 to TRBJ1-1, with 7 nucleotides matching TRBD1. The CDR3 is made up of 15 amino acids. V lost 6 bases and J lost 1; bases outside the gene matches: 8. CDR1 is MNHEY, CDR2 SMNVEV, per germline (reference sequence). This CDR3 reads CASRPNTGANTEAFF. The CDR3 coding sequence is TGTGCCAGCAGGCCGAACACAGGGGCGAACACTGAAGCTTTCTTT.

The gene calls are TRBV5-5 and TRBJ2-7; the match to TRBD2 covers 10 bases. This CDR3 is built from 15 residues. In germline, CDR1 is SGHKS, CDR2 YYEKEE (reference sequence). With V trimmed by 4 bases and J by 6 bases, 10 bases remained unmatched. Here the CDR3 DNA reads TGTGCCAGCAGCCCCCTAGCGGGAGAGGCGCGCGAGCAGTACTTC. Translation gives CASSPLAGEAREQYF.

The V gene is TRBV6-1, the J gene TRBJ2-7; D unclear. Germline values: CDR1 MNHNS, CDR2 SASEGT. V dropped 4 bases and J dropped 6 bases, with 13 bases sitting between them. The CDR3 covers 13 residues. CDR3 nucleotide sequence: TGTGCCAGCAGTGGGAGACTGCCCTTCGAGCAGTACTTC. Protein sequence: CASSGRLPFEQYF.